These T cell receptor beta chains were read from a single sample in a study of shared clonotypes between healthy human individuals. Only in-frame clones appear in the TCRdb table, and some are missing; sequencing was by immunoSEQ multiplex PCR. The repertoire has about 980,000 clones, over 60% of them found once; the top ten carry about 1.5%. Sequencing was carried out using memory CD4+ T cells sorted from blood. These receptors were taken from a man in his late teens or twenties in good health. CDR3s include the opening cysteine and the closing phenylalanine or tryptophan. A D gene is named only where the DNA matches it firmly. Size is stated for part of the rows, as once, few or many counts, or as a class when the clone is expanded.

V,size,J,D,DNA,CDR3
TRBV5-1,.,TRBJ2-7,.,TGCGCCAGCAGCTCACAGGGAGTTTCGGACGAGCAGTACTTC,CASSSQGVSDEQYF
TRBV5-6,.,TRBJ2-7,.,TGTGCCAGCAGCGACACCGACTACGAGCAGTACTTC,CASSDTDYEQYF
TRBV2,once,TRBJ2-5,TRBD2,TGTGCCAGCAGTGACTGGTCTAGCGGGGAAGAGACCCAGTACTTC,CASSDWSSGEETQYF
TRBV30,once,TRBJ2-7,TRBD1,TGTGCCTCAGCCCTACAGGGGCCTGGCGAGCAGTACTTC,CASALQGPGEQYF
TRBV5-3,.,TRBJ2-1,.,TGTGCCAGAAGCTTGGTTGGGGCTCCAACCTACAATGAGCAGTTCTTC,CARSLVGAPTYNEQFF
TRBV27,.,TRBJ2-6,TRBD1,TGTGCCAGCAGTCGTCGACAGGGGGTAGTCGGGGCCAACGTCCTGACTTTC,CASSRRQGVVGANVLTF
TRBV6-1,many,TRBJ1-1,.,TGTGCCAGCAGAGACCATATAACCACTGAAGCTTTCTTT,CASRDHITTEAFF
TRBV5-1,.,TRBJ2-3,TRBD2,TGCGCCAGCAGCCGGAGCGGGAGTGTGGATACGCAGTATTTT,CASSRSGSVDTQYF
TRBV5-1,.,TRBJ2-2,.,TGCGCCAGCTCAACCGGGACAACGAACACCGGGGAGCTGTTTTTT,CASSTGTTNTGELFF
TRBV9,.,TRBJ2-3,.,TGTGCCAGCAGCGTAGGCGGCAGGACGGCAGGAGATACGCAGTATTTT,CASSVGGRTAGDTQYF
TRBV5-1,.,TRBJ1-1,.,TGCGCCAGCAGCTTGCAGGGAATGAACACTGAAGCTTTCTTT,CASSLQGMNTEAFF
TRBV5-6,.,TRBJ1-2,TRBD1,TGTGCCAGCAGCTTGGTTGGACAGGACTATGGCTACACCTTC,CASSLVGQDYGYTF
TRBV30,few,TRBJ1-1,.,TGTGCCTGGAGTTCTGAGTTAAGGACTGAAGCTTTCTTT,CAWSSELRTEAFF
TRBV11-2,.,TRBJ2-7,TRBD2,TGTGCCAGCAGGGCCTGGGAGGGGCGGTACGAGCAGTACTTC,CASRAWEGRYEQYF
TRBV14,.,TRBJ1-2,.,TGTGCCAGCAGCCAACGAAAGCCGGGGGTACAGGGCGTTCTAGACTATGGCTACACCTTC,CASSQRKPGVQGVLDYGYTF
TRBV7-3,.,TRBJ2-3,TRBD2,TGTGCCAGCAGCTTACCGGGCCCGGCTAGCGGGGGGGCTAGCACAGATACGCAGTATTTT,CASSLPGPASGGASTDTQYF
TRBV11-2,few,TRBJ2-6,.,TGTGCCAGCTTAACAGGGCCTGGGGCCAACGTCCTGACTTTC,CASLTGPGANVLTF
TRBV4-1,.,TRBJ1-1,TRBD1,TGCGCCAGCAGCCAAGACGACAGGGGGATCAGAATTGGAGCTTTCTTT,CASSQDDRGIRIGAFF
TRBV5-1,.,TRBJ1-6,TRBD1,TGCGCCAGCAGCCAAGCTGGGGACAGCTCCTATAATTCACCCCTCCACTTT,CASSQAGDSSYNSPLHF
TRBV19,few,TRBJ2-7,.,TGTGCCAGTAGCCACCCCCAGAGCTACGAGCAGTACTTC,CASSHPQSYEQYF
TRBV11-2,.,TRBJ1-6,TRBD1,TGTGCCAGCAGCTTAGCCGACAGGGGAGTTTCACCCCTCCACTTT,CASSLADRGVSPLHF
TRBV6-5,.,TRBJ1-5,.,TGTGCCAGCAGTTACTCGATGGCAGGCAATCAGCCCCAGCATTTT,CASSYSMAGNQPQHF
TRBV28,few,TRBJ1-5,.,TGTGCCAGTAATGATCAGCCCCAGCATTTT,CASNDQPQHF
TRBV5-4,once,TRBJ1-1,.,TGTGCCAGCAGCGCTAACGCGCTGACCAGATTT,CASSANALTRF
TRBV10-3,.,TRBJ1-5,.,TGTGCCATCAGCCGAGACCTGGCGGGCAATCAGCCCCAGCATTTT,CAISRDLAGNQPQHF
TRBV19,.,TRBJ2-1,.,TGTGCCAGTAGTGAGGCAGAGTTCCATGAGCAGTTCTTC,CASSEAEFHEQFF
TRBV2,.,TRBJ1-5,.,TGTGCCAGCAGTGAAGCGCTTCCGGGTCAGCCCCAGCATTTT,CASSEALPGQPQHF
TRBV19,.,TRBJ2-2,.,TGTGCCAGTAGTCTCAATGGGGGGACGAACACCGGGGAGCTGTTTTTT,CASSLNGGTNTGELFF
TRBV7-2,.,TRBJ1-1,TRBD1,TGTGCCAGCAGCTTAAAGGGGGGGACAGATGAAGCTTTCTTT,CASSLKGGTDEAFF
TRBV11-3,.,TRBJ2-5,.,TGTGCCAGCAGCCCTGGGCTAGGAACCCAGTACTTC,CASSPGLGTQYF
TRBV25-1,.,TRBJ2-6,TRBD2,TGTGCCAGCAGTGTTCGGGCGGGGGGATCTGGGGCCAACGTCCTGACTTTC,CASSVRAGGSGANVLTF
TRBV14,.,TRBJ2-2,TRBD1,TGTGCCAGCAGCCAAGATTCCGGGACAGGAAACACCGGGGAGCTGTTTTTT,CASSQDSGTGNTGELFF
TRBV7-9,.,TRBJ2-6,.,TGTGCCAGCAGCTACGGGATAGCGACGTACTCTGGGGCCAACGTCCTGACTTTC,CASSYGIATYSGANVLTF
TRBV7-6,.,TRBJ1-2,TRBD1,TGTGCCAGCAGCTTAGAGACAGGGAACTATGGCTACACCTTC,CASSLETGNYGYTF
TRBV7-8,.,TRBJ2-5,TRBD2,TGTGCCAGCAGGCGAAGCCAGGCGGGAGGATCGGAGACCCAGTACTTC,CASRRSQAGGSETQYF
TRBV6-6,few,TRBJ2-7,TRBD1,TGTGCCAGCAGCATCACCGGGACAGGGGACTACGAGCAGTACTTC,CASSITGTGDYEQYF
TRBV2,.,TRBJ2-1,TRBD2,TGTGCCAGCAAGGCTAGGTCTAGCGGGGGGACTGAGCAGTTCTTC,CASKARSSGGTEQFF
TRBV5-6,.,TRBJ2-5,.,TGTGCCAGCAGCTTGGTGGGGAAGGAGACCCAGTACTTC,CASSLVGKETQYF
TRBV10-3,.,TRBJ2-1,TRBD2,TGTGCCATCAGTGATAATAGCGGGACACTTTTCTCCTACAATGAGCAGTTCTTC,CAISDNSGTLFSYNEQFF
TRBV9,.,TRBJ1-5,.,TGTGCCAGCAGCGTAGATTACAATCAGCCCCAGCATTTT,CASSVDYNQPQHF
TRBV4-3,.,TRBJ2-7,TRBD2,TGCGCCAGCAGCCAAGATACGAGCGGGAGGGATATCAACGAGCAGTACTTC,CASSQDTSGRDINEQYF
TRBV9,few,TRBJ2-7,.,TGTGCCAGCAGCGTGAGCCCCAGGGCCGCTTCCTACGAGCAGTACTTC,CASSVSPRAASYEQYF
TRBV4-1,.,TRBJ2-1,.,TGCGCCAGCAGCCAACTGGGGAGCTCCTACAATGAGCAGTTCTTC,CASSQLGSSYNEQFF
TRBV5-1,.,TRBJ1-1,TRBD1,TGCGCCAGCAGCTTTGGACAGGGGTCCGCTGAAGCTTTCTTT,CASSFGQGSAEAFF
TRBV6-1,.,TRBJ2-7,.,TGTGCCAGCAGTGACGGAAAGGGCGCTTTCCCCTACGAGCAGTACTTC,CASSDGKGAFPYEQYF
TRBV6-1,.,TRBJ2-3,.,TGTGCCAGCAATGAGTCGGGAGAACCAGATACGCAGTATTTT,CASNESGEPDTQYF
TRBV4-1,.,TRBJ1-2,TRBD1,TGCGCCAGCAGCCAACCTACAGGGGGCGCGGGGGGCTACACCTTC,CASSQPTGGAGGYTF
TRBV30,few,TRBJ2-2,.,TGTGCCTGGAGACATGGGTACGGCACCGGGGAGCTGTTTTTT,CAWRHGYGTGELFF
TRBV30,.,TRBJ2-5,TRBD2,TGTGCCTGGAGTGTCGGTGGCGGGGGGGAGACCCAGTACTTC,CAWSVGGGGETQYF
TRBV10-3,once,TRBJ2-3,.,TGTGCCATCAGTGAGCGGGCAACTAGCACAGATACGCAGTATTTT,CAISERATSTDTQYF
TRBV19,.,TRBJ2-5,TRBD1,TGTGCCAGTAGTATCCCAGGGACAGGACTTTTCCAAAAAGAGACCCAGTACTTC,CASSIPGTGLFQKETQYF
TRBV5-1,.,TRBJ2-2,TRBD1,TGCGCCAGCAGCACTACCGGGACAGGTAACACCGGGGAGCTGTTTTTT,CASSTTGTGNTGELFF
TRBV4-3,.,TRBJ2-1,TRBD2,TGCGCCAGCAGCCTGACTAGCGGGATTGGCAATGAGCAGTTCTTC,CASSLTSGIGNEQFF
TRBV19,.,TRBJ2-6,.,TGTGCCAGTAGTATAGAGTCCTCTGGGGCCAACGTCCTGACTTTC,CASSIESSGANVLTF
TRBV6-5,many,TRBJ2-7,TRBD1,TGTGCCAGCAGCTCCGGGACAGGGGGCTACGAGCAGTACTTC,CASSSGTGGYEQYF
TRBV2,.,TRBJ2-7,TRBD1,TGTGCCAGCAGTCCCGGGACAGGGGGCAAATACGAGCAGTACTTC,CASSPGTGGKYEQYF
TRBV2,.,TRBJ2-5,TRBD2,TGTGCCAGCAGTGAAAGGACTAGTGGGACCCAGTACTTC,CASSERTSGTQYF
TRBV5-6,.,TRBJ2-2,.,TGTGCCAGCAGCTCGACTAGGGTCGCCACCGGGGAGCTGTTTTTT,CASSSTRVATGELFF
TRBV9,few,TRBJ1-2,.,TGTGCCAGCAGCGACAACTATGGCTACACCTTC,CASSDNYGYTF